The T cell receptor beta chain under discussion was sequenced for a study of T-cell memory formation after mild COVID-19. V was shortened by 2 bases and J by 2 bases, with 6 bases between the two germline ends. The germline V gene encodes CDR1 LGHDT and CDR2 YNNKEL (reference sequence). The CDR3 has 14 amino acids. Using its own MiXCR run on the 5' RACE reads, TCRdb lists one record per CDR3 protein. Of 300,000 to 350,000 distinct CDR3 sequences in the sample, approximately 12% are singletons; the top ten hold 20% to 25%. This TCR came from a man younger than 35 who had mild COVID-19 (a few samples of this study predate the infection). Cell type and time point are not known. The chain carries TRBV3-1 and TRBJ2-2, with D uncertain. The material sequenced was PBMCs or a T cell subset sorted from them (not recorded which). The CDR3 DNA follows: TGTGCCAGCAGCCAATTCCGAAACACCGGGGAGCTGTTTTTT. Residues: CASSQFRNTGELFF.